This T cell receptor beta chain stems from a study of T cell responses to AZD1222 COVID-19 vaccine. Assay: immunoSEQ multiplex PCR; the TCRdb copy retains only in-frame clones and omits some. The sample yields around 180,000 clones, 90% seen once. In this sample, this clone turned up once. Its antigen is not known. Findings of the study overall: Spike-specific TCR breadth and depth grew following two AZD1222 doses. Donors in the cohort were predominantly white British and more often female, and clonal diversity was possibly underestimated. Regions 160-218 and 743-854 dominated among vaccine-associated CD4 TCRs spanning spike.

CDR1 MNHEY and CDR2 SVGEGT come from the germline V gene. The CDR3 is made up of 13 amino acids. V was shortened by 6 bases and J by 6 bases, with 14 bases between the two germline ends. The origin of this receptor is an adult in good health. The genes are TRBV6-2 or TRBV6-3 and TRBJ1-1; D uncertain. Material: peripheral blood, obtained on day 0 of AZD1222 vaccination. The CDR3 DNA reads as TGTGCCAGCAGCCTACCGGGAGGCGCTGAAGCTTTCTTT. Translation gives CASSLPGGAEAFF.